This TCR beta chain was documented in a study of cytomegalovirus exposure and HLA in healthy donors. Overall study findings and caveats: In vitro experiments confirmed that a few CMV-associated chains were specific for CMV antigens. Associated with cytomegalovirus, according to the listing, were 164 TCR beta chains.

Trimming at V came to 7 bases and at J to 2 bases, leaving 8 bases not matched to a gene. Germline lookup yields CDR1 SGDLS and CDR2 YYNGEE. The CDR3 consists of 14 residues. In regard to this clone: Its antigen is unidentified.

Generated by immunoSEQ multiplex PCR, the TCRdb table keeps only in-frame clones and is missing some. This sample has some 150,000 clones; about 91% occur once, and the top ten carry 7.5% to 8.5%. The source material was PBMCs. The sequence derives from a woman aged 18-30 years in good health and CMV-seropositive. The chain is built from TRBV9 and TRBJ2-7; TRBD1 matches 8 bases. Written as DNA, the CDR3 is TGTGCCAGCTCCCCGGGACAGGCCACCTACGAGCAGTACTTC. Residues: CASSPGQATYEQYF.